A single sample is the source of the 19 T cell receptor beta chains below, sequenced in a study of blood T cell repertoires in COVID-19. The assay was immunoSEQ multiplex PCR, and TCRdb's table has in-frame clones only and misses some. The repertoire holds about 370,000 clones, with 89% as singletons. The source material was peripheral blood. These TCRs come from a young woman with COVID-19, enrolled during active disease.

The V call is TRBV27, the J call TRBJ2-6, with a possible D match to TRBD2 (6 bases). CDR1 is MNHEY and CDR2 is SMNVEV in the germline V gene (reference sequence). The ends were cut back, 2 bases at V and 0 bases at J, with 26 bases in the middle. CDR3 length equals 22 residues. The CDR3 loop reads CASSLRVVVGGPTTSGANVLTF. The DNA of the CDR3 is TGTGCCAGCAGTTTAAGGGTCGTGGTGGGGGGACCGACAACCTCTGGGGCCAACGTCCTGACTTTC.

The DNA of the CDR3 is TGTGCCAGACCGGGACACTTCACTGAGGACACCATATATTTT. It yields the protein CARPGHFTEDTIYF. The V gene is TRBV6-7, the J gene TRBJ1-3, with a possible D match to TRBD1 (6 bases). TRBV6-7 is annotated as an ORF whose role is uncertain. V gave up 9 bases and J gave up 8 bases, with 20 bases separating them. CDR3 length equals 14 residues.

The rearrangement joins TRBV3-1 (or the pseudogene TRBV3-2) to TRBJ2-7, with 10 bases matching TRBD2. The V gene's germline CDR1 is LGHDT and CDR2 YNNKEL (reference sequence). Trimming took 1 base from V and 3 from J; bases not matched to a gene: 6. This CDR3 has 16 amino acids. The DNA of the CDR3 is TGTGCCAGCAGCCAAGCCACTAGCGGGGAGGTCTACGAGCAGTACGTC. This gives the protein CASSQATSGEVYEQYV.

This chain links TRBV14 with TRBJ2-6, with 9 bases fitting TRBD1. This CDR3 has 16 residues. Unmatched junction bases numbered 2, after V lost 2 bases and J lost 3 bases. In germline, CDR1 is SGHDN, CDR2 FVKESK. CDR3 region: CASSQTGGIGANVLTF. For the CDR3, the DNA is TGTGCCAGCAGCCAAACAGGGGGCATTGGGGCCAACGTCCTGACTTTC. The full variable domain, rest sourced from reference TRBV14 and TRBJ2-6, is EAGVTQFPSHSVIEKGQTVTLRCDPISGHDNLYWYRRVMGKEIKFLLHFVKESKQDESGMPNNRFLAERTGGTYSTLKVQPAELEDSGVYFCASSQTGGIGANVLTFGAGSRLTVL.

The rearrangement joins TRBV19 to TRBJ2-3, with 7 bases fitting TRBD1. The germline gives CDR1 LNHDA, CDR2 SQIVND (reference sequence). This CDR3 is built from 14 residues. Losses at the gene ends were 8 bases for V and 2 bases for J; bases not matched to a gene: 7. The CDR3 sequence is CASAGTAFTDTQYF. The CDR3, as DNA: TGTGCCAGTGCCGGGACAGCCTTCACAGATACGCAGTATTTT.

The rearrangement joins TRBV6-2 or TRBV6-3 to TRBJ1-5; D not resolved. The germline gives CDR1 MNHEY, CDR2 SVGEGT. Trimming removed 6 bases at V and 4 bases at J, with 19 bases between. The CDR3 contains 16 residues. CDR3 protein: CASSLIDPGGNQPQHF. The CDR3 coding sequence is TGTGCCAGCAGCTTAATCGACCCAGGCGGGAATCAGCCCCAGCATTTT.

The CDR3 DNA follows: TGTGCCAGCAGTCCTGGACAGGGAGAGACTGAAGCTTTCTTT. Its translation is CASSPGQGETEAFF. The rearrangement joins TRBV6-5 to TRBJ1-1, with 8 bases matching TRBD1. Germline CDR1 is MNHEY and CDR2 is SVGAGI. This CDR3 has 14 residues. V trimming: 5 bases; J trimming: 5 bases; junction bases outside the gene matches: 7.

This clone was seen just once. V gene TRBV2 combines with J gene TRBJ1-6; 7 nucleotides agree with TRBD1. The V segment lost 5 bases and the J segment 10 bases; nucleotides outside the gene matches: 8. CDR1 SNHLY and CDR2 FYNNEI come from the germline V gene. The CDR3 runs to 14 residues. CDR3 amino acids: CASSPDRAESPLHF. DNA of the CDR3: TGTGCCAGCAGTCCCGACAGGGCGGAGTCACCCCTCCACTTT.

V gene TRBV4-1 combines with J gene TRBJ2-7, with D possibly being TRBD2 (5 bases). Germline assignment: CDR1 MGHRA and CDR2 YSYEKL. V lost 4 bases and J 4 bases, leaving 11 bases between the germline ends. CDR3 size: 13 residues. The CDR3 is CASSPSTTYEQYV. DNA for the CDR3: TGCGCCAGCAGCCCCTCGACTACTTACGAGCAGTACGTC.

J is TRBJ2-3 and V is TRBV27; D may be TRBD2 (6 bases). There are 15 residues in the CDR3. Trimming shortened V by 0 bases and J by 7 bases, and 14 bases separated the two germline ends. Germline CDR1 is MNHEY and CDR2 is SMNVEV (reference sequence). The DNA for the CDR3 is TGTGCCAGCAGTTTATCGGCGGTGGGGAGGAATACGCAGTATTTT. Translated, it gives CASSLSAVGRNTQYF.

The V call is TRBV7-2, the J call TRBJ2-1, with D perhaps matching TRBD2 (5 bases). The germline gives CDR1 SGHTA, CDR2 FQGNSA. Between the trimmed V and J ends, which lost 3 bases and 10 bases, there was a span of 13 bases. The CDR3 sequence is 13 residues long. The CDR3 spells CASSFTRVEEQFF. The CDR3 nucleotides are TGTGCCAGCAGCTTCACGCGGGTGGAGGAGCAGTTCTTC.

The chain is built from TRBV9 and TRBJ1-2; 8 bases align to TRBD1. J was trimmed by 13 bases and V by 2 bases; bases with no gene match: 16. Germline loops: CDR1 SGDLS, CDR2 YYNGEE. CDR3 size: 15 residues. CDR3 in DNA: TGTGCCAGCAGCGTCGGGTCGGGACAGGCCGAACCGGGCACCTTC. Its protein product is CASSVGSGQAEPGTF.

The chain joins TRBV13 to TRBJ2-1; weak D call: TRBD2 (6 bases). V gave up 5 bases and J gave up 4 bases, with 15 bases separating them. Germline V gives CDR1 PRHDT, CDR2 FYEKMQ (reference sequence). This CDR3 contains 15 residues. CDR3 sequence: CASSPMEGPYNEQFF. Written as DNA, the CDR3 is TGTGCCAGCAGCCCCATGGAGGGACCGTACAATGAGCAGTTCTTC.

The rearrangement links TRBV2 to TRBJ1-5; no firm D call. Trimming stripped 7 bases from V and 0 bases from J, with 13 bases between. Germline-derived CDR1 and CDR2 are SNHLY and FYNNEI. This CDR3 has 15 residues. CDR3 amino acids: CASKNSVNSNQPQHF. CDR3 sequence (DNA): TGTGCCAGCAAAAACAGTGTTAATAGCAATCAGCCCCAGCATTTT.

The J gene is TRBJ1-2, the V gene TRBV14; a possible D gene is TRBD1 (5 bases). The CDR3 sequence is 13 residues long. V lost 1 base and J 7 bases, leaving 10 bases between the germline ends. Per germline, CDR1 SGHDN and CDR2 FVKESK. The CDR3 region has the DNA TGTGCCAGCAGCCAAGTCAGGGAGGGTGGCTACACCTTC. Its protein is CASSQVREGGYTF.

The V and J genes are TRBV7-2 and TRBJ2-3; 16 bases are shared with TRBD2. The trim removed 1 base at V and 6 bases at J, leaving 7 bases unmatched. This CDR3 region has 18 residues. Germline lookup yields CDR1 SGHTA and CDR2 FQGNSA. The CDR3 DNA sequence: TGTGCCAGCAGCTTAGTAGGGACTAGCGGGGGGGCCCCCGATACGCAGTATTTT. Translating it yields CASSLVGTSGGAPDTQYF.

This chain uses TRBV2 with TRBJ1-3; tentative D call: TRBD1 (6 bases). Looked up from germline, CDR1 is SNHLY and CDR2 is FYNNEI. CDR3 size: 15 residues. Trimming removed 5 bases from V and 1 base from J, with 12 bases in between. This CDR3 reads CASSLRGGSGNTIYF. The CDR3 DNA reads as TGTGCCAGCAGTTTAAGGGGGGGGTCTGGAAACACCATATATTTT.

This chain uses TRBV2 with TRBJ1-1, with 8 bases aligning to TRBD1. The germline CDR1 and CDR2 sequences are SNHLY and FYNNEI. The CDR3 consists of 14 residues. The trim removed 8 bases at V and 2 bases at J, leaving 7 bases unmatched. The CDR3 coding sequence is TGTGCCAGCGCCCCAGGGGGCGGAAACACTGAAGCTTTCTTT. It is translated as CASAPGGGNTEAFF.

This chain connects TRBV3-1 (or the pseudogene TRBV3-2) to TRBJ1-2, with 8 bases aligning to TRBD1. The trim removed 1 base at V and 2 bases at J, leaving 6 bases unmatched. Germline V gives CDR1 LGHDT, CDR2 YNNKEL (reference sequence). There are 16 residues in the CDR3. CDR3 residues: CASSQATTGGNYGYTF. As DNA, the CDR3 is TGTGCCAGCAGCCAAGCTACTACAGGGGGGAACTATGGCTACACCTTC.